This record covers a single TCR beta chain. No antigen is known for it. Nothing much larger sits one base from this clone, and base qualities are not available. Preparation of the library involved the immunoSEQ multiplex PCR assay. The source is immuneACCESS, and TCRdb retained only in-frame sequences with V and J called. Part of the clones is not carried over; for the studies checked, unresolved V genes explain less than half of this, and the remainder is unexplained. The sample table lists about 83,000 clones, roughly 91% of them with a count of one. Of the sample, about 0.4% is held by the ten largest clones. The data originate from a study of technical replicates of blood from a few donors (dated by TCRdb to the late 2010s). V drops 3 bases and J drops 4 bases, leaving 10 bases in between. Based on the germline V gene (reference sequence), the CDR1 and CDR2 sequences are SGHAT and FQDESV. Including cysteine and phenylalanine, the CDR3 has 13 amino acids. The sequence is cut down to CDR3 DNA, 39 bases in frame from base 1.

The sequence was obtained from a human donor in good health. Sequences were obtained from T cells isolated from PBMCs. The rearranged chain carries TRBV11-1 and TRBJ2-7; the D segment cannot be called with confidence. CDR3 region: CASSFDVLYEQYF. Read as DNA, the sequence is TGTGCCAGCAGCTTCGACGTACTATACGAGCAGTACTTC. Joined to the reference TRBV11-1 and TRBJ2-7 proteins, this CDR3 gives the full variable domain: EAEVAQSPRYKITEKSQAVAFWCDPISGHATLYWYRQILGQGPELLVQFQDESVVDDSQLPKDRFSAERLKGVDSTLKIQPAELGDSAMYLCASSFDVLYEQYFGPGTRLTVT.